This TCR beta chain appears in the sequencing data of a study of cytomegalovirus exposure and HLA in healthy donors. Germline assignment: CDR1 SGHAT and CDR2 FQNNGV. CDR3 size: 16 residues. Losses at the gene ends were 5 bases for V and 1 base for J; bases not matched to a gene: 5. Primers for the PCR totalled 60 Vbeta and 13 Jbeta. Clones were sequenced by immunoSEQ multiplex PCR, and TCRdb holds only the in-frame ones, with some missing. The table includes under 200,000 clones, 65% to 85% detected once. General observations from the study: Among immune exposure information, only CMV serostatus was available.

To note about this clone: Its antigen is unknown.

The TCR comes from a male donor in good health and CMV-seropositive. The chain uses TRBV11-2 and TRBJ2-3; 11 bases are shared with TRBD2. The sample comprised PBMCs. For the CDR3, the DNA is TGTGCCAGCAGCGGAGGGACTAGCGGACGCACAGATACGCAGTATTTT. Its protein product is CASSGGTSGRTDTQYF.